This TCR beta chain is drawn from a study of T cell responses to AZD1222 COVID-19 vaccine. The wider study: Pooled together were second doses at about 4 or about 12 weeks.

The repertoire was sequenced with immunoSEQ multiplex PCR; TCRdb's copy has only in-frame clones and lacks some. The sample has about 140,000 clones; 80% to 90% are singletons. V was clipped by 6 bases and J by 4 bases, with 13 bases between them. Germline CDR1 LNHDA, CDR2 SQIVND (reference sequence). The CDR3 contains 13 residues. This receptor was taken from an adult in good health. The sequencing used peripheral blood, collected on day 0 of AZD1222 vaccination. The V and J genes are TRBV19 and TRBJ2-7; D is perhaps TRBD1 or TRBD2 (6 bases each). CDR3 in DNA: TGTGCCAGTAGAGGGGGGCCACCGTACGAGCAGTACTTC. It is translated as CASRGGPPYEQYF.